This T cell receptor (beta chain) originates from a study of radiotherapy plus CTLA-4 blockade in lung cancer. This table comes from immunoSEQ multiplex PCR, and its TCRdb copy is limited to in-frame clones, with some not included. Among about 88,000 clones, roughly 78% were seen once, and the ten largest hold more than 13%. The V gene's germline CDR1 is PRHDT and CDR2 FYEKMQ (reference sequence). V lost 5 bases to trimming and J lost 4 bases; unmatched junction nucleotides: 4. The CDR3 extends over 15 amino acids. This clonotype originated in a human donor with non-small cell lung cancer that progressed on radiotherapy plus ipilimumab. The chain combines TRBV13 with TRBJ2-3; 12 nucleotides agree with TRBD2. Material: peripheral blood, obtained from a patient treated with radiotherapy plus ipilimumab. CDR3 sequence: CASSPSGGASDTQYF. CDR3 in DNA: TGTGCCAGCAGCCCTAGCGGGGGGGCCTCAGATACGCAGTATTTT.